This is a list of T cell receptor beta chains from one sample in a study of shared clonotypes between healthy human individuals. Clones were read by immunoSEQ multiplex PCR, and TCRdb kept only the in-frame ones, dropping some. This table holds approximately 2,300,000 clones, roughly 92% found once. Sequencing input: naive CD4+ T cells from PBMCs. The receptor set was obtained from a young man in good health. Some clones in this sample may be carry-over from other donors' samples. CDR3s include the opening cysteine and the closing phenylalanine or tryptophan. Fields, in order: clone size, D gene, V gene, J gene, CDR3 DNA, CDR3 protein. D genes are given only for firm matches. Rows give clone size only sometimes, using once, few, many, or a class for an expanded clone.

once,-,TRBV5-4,TRBJ1-1,TGTGCCAGCAGCCCCGACCTGAACACTGAAGCTTTCTTT,CASSPDLNTEAFF
-,TRBD2,TRBV7-9,TRBJ2-2,TGTGCCAGCAGCTCCCGACTAGCGGGAGACACCGGGGAGCTGTTTTTT,CASSSRLAGDTGELFF
-,-,TRBV4-3,TRBJ2-7,TGCGCCAGCAGCCTCGCCTATGGGACCTACGAGCAGTACTTC,CASSLAYGTYEQYF
-,-,TRBV7-2,TRBJ2-2,TGTGCCAGCAGCTTAGCGGGGGCGAACACCGGGGAGCTGTTTTTT,CASSLAGANTGELFF
-,-,TRBV6-1,TRBJ1-3,TGTGCCAGCAGTGAATGGAGCTCTGGAAACACCATATATTTT,CASSEWSSGNTIYF
-,TRBD2,TRBV28,TRBJ2-1,TGTGCCAGCATCCCTGGGACTAGCGGGAGGAATGAGCAGTTCTTC,CASIPGTSGRNEQFF
-,-,TRBV7-9,TRBJ1-1,TGTGCCAGCAGCTTAGCCCCACCACAGGGTTGGGGCACTGAAGCTTTCTTT,CASSLAPPQGWGTEAFF
-,TRBD1,TRBV28,TRBJ1-2,TGTGCCAGCAGCCCGACAGGGGACTATGGCTACACCTTC,CASSPTGDYGYTF
-,TRBD1,TRBV28,TRBJ1-2,TGTGCCAGCAGTTTCGGCCGGACAGGAATTAGGGCTAACTATGGCTACACCTTC,CASSFGRTGIRANYGYTF
-,-,TRBV21-1,TRBJ2-2,TGTGCCAGCAGCAAAGAGGAGACTAGCGGGAGACCCCGGGAGCTGTTTTTT,CASSKEETSGRPRELFF
-,-,TRBV5-1,TRBJ2-1,TGCGCCAGCAGGCGGGTCACCGCTTCTGACTCCTACAATGAGCAGTTCTTC,CASRRVTASDSYNEQFF
-,-,TRBV6-5,TRBJ2-3,TGTGCCAGCAGTTACTTCTCGGCGGTGGGAGGAGATACGCAGTATTTT,CASSYFSAVGGDTQYF
-,TRBD1,TRBV7-7,TRBJ1-4,TGTGCCAGCAGCGGGACAGGGGGCGACGAAAAACTGTTTTTT,CASSGTGGDEKLFF
-,-,TRBV4-1,TRBJ2-5,TGCGCCAGCAGCCAGGGTGGGAGGAGGGAAGAGACCCAGTACTTC,CASSQGGRREETQYF
few,TRBD1,TRBV7-3,TRBJ1-1,TGTGCCAGCAGCCCGACAGGGGGCAACACTGAAGCTTTCTTT,CASSPTGGNTEAFF
-,-,TRBV2,TRBJ1-1,TGTGCCAGCGAGAGGGGGTTGAACACTGAAGCTTTCTTT,CASERGLNTEAFF
-,-,TRBV29-1,TRBJ1-1,TGCAGCGTTGAGGGCCATCGGAACACTGAAGCTTTCTTT,CSVEGHRNTEAFF
-,TRBD2,TRBV11-2,TRBJ2-7,TGTGCCAGCAGCCCGGGGACTAGCGGCTCCTACGAGCAGTACTTC,CASSPGTSGSYEQYF
-,TRBD2,TRBV7-6,TRBJ2-3,TGTGCCAGCAGCTTAGCGGGAGGGCAGGCAGATACGCAGTATTTT,CASSLAGGQADTQYF
-,-,TRBV29-1,TRBJ1-4,TGCAGCGTTAGCCAGGGAGATGAAAAACTGTTTTTT,CSVSQGDEKLFF
-,TRBD1,TRBV6-1,TRBJ1-4,TGTGCCAGCAGTAACACAGGGGCTCAACTGTTTTTT,CASSNTGAQLFF
-,TRBD2,TRBV7-3,TRBJ2-3,TGTGCCAGCAGCTCTCTAGCGGGAGAAGGTACAGATACGCAGTATTTT,CASSSLAGEGTDTQYF
-,TRBD1,TRBV5-5,TRBJ2-5,TGTGCCAGCAGCAACGGACAGGCCGGTGGAGAGACCCAGTACTTC,CASSNGQAGGETQYF
-,-,TRBV7-3,TRBJ2-2,TGTGCCAGCAGCTTAGACAGGGCGGGGACCGGGGAGCTGTTTTTT,CASSLDRAGTGELFF
-,-,TRBV2,TRBJ2-2,TGTGCCAGCAGTGATTTATCAGTGAACACCGGGGAGCTGTTTTTT,CASSDLSVNTGELFF
-,TRBD2,TRBV2,TRBJ2-2,TGTGCCAGCAGTGGGCCCTTGGCGGGAGGGCCCGGGGAGCTGTTTTTT,CASSGPLAGGPGELFF
-,-,TRBV29-1,TRBJ2-1,TGCAGCGTTGCTGTTGAGGGGGGGCCTTACAATGAGCAGTTCTTC,CSVAVEGGPYNEQFF
-,TRBD1,TRBV10-3,TRBJ1-1,TGTGCCATCAGTGCACAGGGGTGGGGCACTGAAGCTTTCTTT,CAISAQGWGTEAFF
-,-,TRBV5-1,TRBJ2-7,TGCGCCAGCAGCTTACAGGGAGCCTACGAGCAGTACTTC,CASSLQGAYEQYF
once,-,TRBV15,TRBJ1-5,TGTGCCACCAGCAGAGACATCCCAAGTCAGCCCCAGCATTTT,CATSRDIPSQPQHF
-,TRBD1,TRBV11-2,TRBJ1-2,TGTGCCAGCAGCCACTTTCGGACAGGGGCTAACTATGGCTACACCTTC,CASSHFRTGANYGYTF
-,TRBD2,TRBV5-1,TRBJ2-7,TGCGCCAGCAGCTTGCGCGGCGGGAGGGCCCTCCACTACGAGCAGTACTTC,CASSLRGGRALHYEQYF
-,-,TRBV28,TRBJ2-7,TGTGCCAGCAGTCTCTCGGGCGGGATACGAGCCTACGAGCAGTACTTC,CASSLSGGIRAYEQYF
-,TRBD2,TRBV7-2,TRBJ2-7,TGTGCCAGCAGCTCCCCTAGCGGGAGGGCCTACGAGCAGTACTTC,CASSSPSGRAYEQYF
-,-,TRBV30,TRBJ1-3,TGTGCCTGGGACCACTGGGAGGGCCCGACATTCGAAAGCTCTGGAAACACCATATATTTT,CAWDHWEGPTFESSGNTIYF
-,-,TRBV10-3,TRBJ1-2,TGTGCCATCAGTGGCAGGGCTAACTATGGCTACACCTTC,CAISGRANYGYTF
-,-,TRBV6-5,TRBJ1-5,TGTGCCACCGCACGGAAGGGGGATCAGCCCCAGCATTTT,CATARKGDQPQHF
-,-,TRBV11-2,TRBJ2-5,TGTGCCAGCAGCTTAGCGGGAGTAGAGACCCAGTACTTC,CASSLAGVETQYF